This TCR beta chain was identified during a study of T-cell reconstitution after alpha-beta-depleted transplantation in children. Unique molecular identifiers were built into the TCRbeta library. TCRdb passed the PCR reads through MiXCR, listing each CDR3 protein once. The sample has under 300,000 distinct CDR3 sequences; around 9.7% are singletons. Losses at the gene ends were 2 bases for V and 4 bases for J; bases not matched to a gene: 12. The CDR3 has 18 amino acids. Germline V CDR1 and CDR2: SGHRS, YFSETQ. This clonotype was seen repeatedly, ten times or more. This TCR derives from a human donor who donated a stem cell graft to a child with SCID. The input for sequencing was PBMCs from the stem cell graft donor, taken from the stem cell graft. The genes are TRBV5-1 and TRBJ1-6; the match to TRBD1 covers 7 bases. Written as DNA, the CDR3 is TGCGCCAGCAGCTTTGGGCAGAGACCGGGACAGTATAATTCACCCCTCCACTTT. Translated, it gives CASSFGQRPGQYNSPLHF. The full variable domain, rest sourced from reference TRBV5-1 and TRBJ1-6, is KAGVTQTPRYLIKTRGQQVTLSCSPISGHRSVSWYQQTPGQGLQFLFEYFSETQRNKGNFPGRFSGRQFSNSRSEMNVSTLELGDSALYLCASSFGQRPGQYNSPLHFGNGTRLTVT.